Listed here are 2 T cell receptor beta chains from one sample, sequenced in a study of cytomegalovirus exposure and HLA in healthy donors. PCR amplification relied on 60 Vbeta primers (plus 13 Jbeta primers). The table came from immunoSEQ multiplex PCR; TCRdb's copy has only in-frame clones and leaves some out. The data show 84,000 or so clones, about 81% seen once. The specimen was PBMCs. Source of these receptors: a woman between 45 and 65 years old in good health and CMV-seronegative.

The chain joins TRBV18 to TRBJ1-1, with 9 bases fitting TRBD1. CDR3 length: 14 amino acids. V lost 4 bases and J lost 3; bases outside the gene matches: 3. Germline assignment: CDR1 KGHSH and CDR2 LQKENI. In DNA, the CDR3 is TGTGCCAGCTCACGGGACAGGGACCACACTGAAGCTTTCTTT. Its translation: CASSRDRDHTEAFF.

V usage is TRBV9 and J usage is TRBJ2-3, with D maybe TRBD1 (6 bases). CDR1 is SGDLS, CDR2 YYNGEE, per germline. CDR3 length equals 16 residues. Trimming cost V 4 bases and J 3 bases, with 18 bases left between them. The CDR3 DNA reads as TGTGCCAGCAGCCCAATAGGGGGAGAAAGGACAGATACGCAGTATTTT. It yields the protein CASSPIGGERTDTQYF.